Listed below are T cell receptor beta chains from one sample, sequenced in a study of neurological immune-mediated disorders. MiXCR, applied by TCRdb to the 5' RACE reads, yields one record per CDR3 protein. The table has around 50,000 distinct CDR3 sequences, over 20% seen once; the top ten hold roughly 25%. Sample: PBMCs. The receptors were sampled from a woman between 65 and 79 years old in good health. The CDR3 runs from the conserved cysteine through the conserved F or W. The order of the fields is D gene, J gene, clone size, V gene, CDR3 protein, CDR3 DNA. D genes are given only for firm matches. Clone size is stated in some rows and not others, as once, few, many or a class when expanded.

>NA|TRBJ2-1|many|TRBV5-5
CASSWVGQGYNEQFF
TGTGCCAGCAGCTGGGTTGGGCAGGGGTACAATGAGCAGTTCTTC
>TRBD2|TRBJ2-3|many|TRBV4-3
CASSQGGGLRTDTQYF
TGCGCCAGCAGCCAAGGCGGGGGGCTACGCACAGATACGCAGTATTTT
>TRBD1|TRBJ1-2|many|TRBV29-1
CSVDGSTGTGGYTF
TGCAGCGTTGACGGGTCGACAGGGACGGGTGGCTACACCTTC
>TRBD2|TRBJ2-2|many|TRBV27
CASTPGLANTGELFF
TGTGCCAGCACCCCGGGACTAGCGAACACCGGGGAGCTGTTTTTT
>NA|TRBJ1-2|many|TRBV9
CASSVPRDGYTF
TGTGCCAGCAGCGTGCCACGGGATGGCTACACCTTC
>NA|TRBJ1-5|many|TRBV12-3/TRBV12-4
CASSPMGDSNQPQHF
TGTGCCAGCAGCCCGATGGGGGATAGCAATCAGCCCCAGCATTTT
>NA|TRBJ1-1|many|TRBV7-6
CASSSSGGTEAFF
TGTGCCAGCAGCTCCTCGGGGGGGACTGAAGCTTTCTTT
>NA|TRBJ1-1|many|TRBV20-1
CSARRERGNTEAFF
TGCAGTGCTAGGAGGGAAAGGGGGAACACTGAAGCTTTCTTT
>NA|TRBJ1-1|many|TRBV5-1
CASTRGARNTEAFF
TGCGCCAGCACCAGGGGCGCGAGAAACACTGAAGCTTTCTTT
>NA|TRBJ2-6|few|TRBV10-2
CASSSGTTSAGANVLTF
TGCGCCAGCAGCTCCGGGACAACCTCCGCTGGGGCCAACGTCCTGACTTTC
>TRBD1|TRBJ1-1|many|TRBV12-3/TRBV12-4
CASSFTGAGTEAFF
TGTGCCAGCAGTTTTACAGGGGCAGGCACTGAAGCTTTCTTT
>NA|TRBJ1-3|many|TRBV5-1
CASSLDVGADSGNTIYF
TGCGCCAGCAGCTTGGATGTGGGCGCAGATTCTGGAAACACCATATATTTT
>NA|TRBJ1-2|many|TRBV7-9
CASSLSGGHGYTF
TGTGCCAGCAGCTTATCGGGGGGGCATGGCTACACCTTC
>TRBD2|TRBJ2-3|many|TRBV5-1
CASSTRTSGRADTQYF
TGCGCCAGCAGCACGCGGACTAGCGGGAGGGCAGATACGCAGTATTTT
>NA|TRBJ2-2|many|TRBV10-3
CAISESKQSGELFF
TGTGCCATCAGTGAGTCGAAACAGTCCGGGGAGCTGTTTTTT
>TRBD2|TRBJ2-1|many|TRBV3-1
CASRGLAGPNEQFF
TGTGCCAGCAGGGGACTAGCGGGACCCAATGAGCAGTTCTTC
>NA|TRBJ2-6|few|TRBV6-5
CASRTGANVLTF
TGTGCCAGCAGGACTGGGGCCAACGTCCTGACTTTC
>TRBD1|TRBJ1-5|many|TRBV20-1
CSAGRQGNQPQHF
TGCAGTGCTGGCCGACAGGGGAATCAGCCCCAGCATTTT
>NA|TRBJ2-7|few|TRBV5-1
CASSLGSGNYEQYF
TGCGCCAGCAGCTTGGGATCAGGGAACTACGAGCAGTACTTC
>NA|TRBJ1-5|many|TRBV21-1
CASSPRGWTAPQHF
TGTGCCAGCAGCCCTAGGGGCTGGACTGCGCCCCAGCATTTT
>TRBD2|TRBJ2-3|many|TRBV5-1
CASGLAGGPSTDTQYF
TGCGCCAGCGGACTAGCGGGGGGCCCTAGCACAGATACGCAGTATTTT
>TRBD2|TRBJ2-7|many|TRBV2
CASSGSGLAVEQYF
TGTGCCAGCAGTGGGTCGGGACTAGCGGTCGAGCAGTACTTC
>TRBD2|TRBJ2-5|many|TRBV14
CASSQVPGGQETQYF
TGTGCCAGCAGCCAAGTCCCGGGAGGGCAAGAGACCCAGTACTTC
>NA|TRBJ2-2|NA|TRBV24-1
CATSDNGRGLTGELFF
TGTGCCACCAGTGATAATGGGAGAGGGCTCACCGGGGAGCTGTTTTTT
>NA|TRBJ1-1|many|TRBV7-2
CASSQGGGYGEAFF
TGTGCCAGCAGTCAAGGGGGGGGCTACGGTGAAGCTTTCTTT
>TRBD2|TRBJ2-5|few|TRBV20-1
CSARRTSGQETQYF
TGCAGTGCTAGAAGGACTAGCGGTCAAGAGACCCAGTACTTC
>NA|TRBJ2-4|medium-sized|TRBV20-1
CSVGTYKNIQYF
TGCAGTGTAGGGACTTACAAAAACATTCAGTACTTC
>NA|TRBJ1-1|NA|TRBV19
CASSIVGPDLVYRTEAFF
TGTGCCAGTAGTATAGTAGGGCCCGACCTAGTATATCGCACTGAAGCTTTCTTT
>TRBD1|TRBJ2-7|many|TRBV12-3/TRBV12-4
CASSLGQGLYEQYF
TGTGCCAGCAGTTTAGGACAGGGCCTCTACGAGCAGTACTTC
>NA|TRBJ1-2|NA|TRBV12-3/TRBV12-4
CASSLGGGGYTF
TGTGCCAGCAGTTTAGGTGGTGGGGGCTACACCTTC
>TRBD2|TRBJ2-7|NA|TRBV7-2
CASSLGGGLAPYEQYF
TGTGCCAGCAGCTTGGGGGGAGGACTAGCTCCCTACGAGCAGTACTTC
>NA|TRBJ2-1|few|TRBV9
CASSPQGVQGNEQFF
TGTGCCAGCAGCCCTCAGGGTGTCCAGGGGAATGAGCAGTTCTTC
>NA|TRBJ1-6|many|TRBV28
CASSSTGWASPLHF
TGTGCCAGCAGTTCCACCGGGTGGGCTTCACCCCTCCACTTT
>TRBD2|TRBJ2-1|many|TRBV4-2
CASSQDPLAGAYNEQFF
TGTGCCAGCAGCCAGGACCCACTAGCGGGCGCGTACAATGAGCAGTTCTTC
>TRBD2|TRBJ2-2|many|TRBV20-1
CSASPGLAEWGGTGELFF
TGCAGTGCTAGCCCGGGACTAGCGGAATGGGGTGGCACCGGGGAGCTGTTTTTT
>NA|TRBJ1-1|many|TRBV5-1
CASSLDSNTEAFF
TGCGCCAGCAGCTTGGACTCGAACACTGAAGCTTTCTTT
>TRBD1|TRBJ2-3|many|TRBV7-6
CASSKQPTGGAADTQYF
TGTGCCAGCAGCAAACAGCCGACAGGGGGCGCGGCAGATACGCAGTATTTT